What follows is one T cell receptor (beta chain) and its context. The CDR3 loop spans 16 amino acids. CDR1 is LNHNV, CDR2 YYDKDF, per germline (reference sequence). Trimming left V 0 bases short and J 1 base short, with 10 bases between. All the donors were Caucasian adults who lived in Nashville, Tennessee. This entry belongs to a study of shared clonotypes between healthy human individuals. Each subset's genomic DNA was split evenly across several immunoSEQ plates. TCRdb keeps only in-frame clones here, not all; method: immunoSEQ multiplex PCR. The sample records about 490,000 clones, over 65% being singletons.

J is TRBJ1-3 and V is TRBV15; maybe TRBD1 (6 bases). Sequencing was performed on PBMCs. The clonotype was recovered from a woman in her forties in good health. Some clones in this sample may be carry-over from other donors' samples. CDR3 in DNA: TGTGCCACCAGCAGAGATAGAGGGGGGTCTGGAAACACCATATATTTT. The encoded protein is CATSRDRGGSGNTIYF.